These 7 T cell receptor beta chains share one sample of origin, sequenced in a study of OX40 agonist ivuxolimab in advanced cancers. Method: immunoSEQ multiplex PCR; TCRdb's copy keeps in-frame clones and lacks some. The top ten hold 0.43% of the sample, which has 84,000 or so clones, 85% to 95% seen once. Here the sequenced sample was CD4+ or CD8+ T cells sorted from blood, taken in a trial of the OX40 agonist ivuxolimab. The source of these receptors is an adult with an advanced solid tumor such as melanoma, head and neck, liver or kidney cancer.

The chain has TRBV5-6 and TRBJ2-1, with a possible D match to TRBD1 (5 bases). Germline assignment: CDR1 SGHDT and CDR2 YYEEEE. Trimming took off 1 base at V and 0 bases at J, with 11 bases between the two ends. The CDR3 totals 16 residues. CDR3 sequence (DNA): TGTGCCAGCAGCTTGTTGGGGCGCAGCTCCTACAATGAGCAGTTCTTC. It codes for CASSLLGRSSYNEQFF.

This chain uses TRBV5-4 with TRBJ2-5, with D maybe TRBD1 (6 bases). Germline V lookup: CDR1 SGHNT, CDR2 YYREEE (reference sequence). The CDR3 is made up of 13 amino acids. Between the trimmed V and J ends, which lost 5 bases and 5 bases, there was a span of 13 bases. CDR3 amino acids: CASSSQGPETQYF. CDR3 coding DNA: TGTGCCAGCAGTTCCCAGGGGCCGGAGACCCAGTACTTC.

The chain links TRBV19 to TRBJ2-7, with no clear D. V dropped 6 bases and J dropped 1 base, with 16 bases sitting between them. The CDR3 extends over 15 amino acids. Germline loops: CDR1 LNHDA, CDR2 SQIVND (reference sequence). CDR3 nucleotides: TGTGCCAGTAGCGTCCAGAGAGGTGCGTCCTACGAGCAGTACTTC. Protein sequence: CASSVQRGASYEQYF. The entire variable domain, with the rest obtained from reference TRBV19 and TRBJ2-7, is as follows: DGGITQSPKYLFRKEGQNVTLSCEQNLNHDAMYWYRQDPGQGLRLIYYSQIVNDFQKGDIAEGYSVSREKKESFPLTVTSAQKNPTAFYLCASSVQRGASYEQYFGPGTRLTVT.

This chain connects TRBV5-1 to TRBJ1-3; 8 bases match TRBD1. V lost 4 bases and J lost 4; bases outside the gene matches: 4. This CDR3 comprises 14 residues. CDR1 is SGHRS, CDR2 YFSETQ, per germline. The CDR3 spells CASSGTGSGNTIYF. For the CDR3, the DNA is TGCGCCAGCAGCGGGACAGGTTCAGGAAACACCATATATTTT.

The chain joins TRBV9 to TRBJ2-2; perhaps TRBD2 as D (6 bases). This CDR3 region has 16 residues. Germline V gives CDR1 SGDLS, CDR2 YYNGEE. V was clipped by 1 base and J by 1 base, with 11 bases between them. CDR3 amino acids: CASSVQAGLNTGELFF. DNA of the CDR3: TGTGCCAGCAGCGTACAAGCGGGTTTGAACACCGGGGAGCTGTTTTTT.

The chain employs TRBV5-4 and TRBJ1-1; 9 nucleotides align to TRBD1. The junction had 11 bases not matched to a gene; V was cut back by 3 bases and J by 5 bases. Germline CDR1 is SGHNT and CDR2 is YYREEE (reference sequence). The CDR3 is 16 amino acids. Here the CDR3 reads CASSYRSGTGRTEAFF. CDR3 in DNA: TGTGCCAGCAGCTATCGTTCCGGGACAGGGCGAACTGAAGCTTTCTTT.

This clone has only one observation. The genes are TRBV7-8 and TRBJ1-1; D might be TRBD1 (5 bases). Trimming removed 4 bases from V and 7 bases from J, with 16 bases in between. The CDR3 length is 14 residues. Germline V gene data show CDR1 as SGHVS and CDR2 as FQNEAQ. CDR3 bases: TGTGCCAGCAGCTCTCTACAGCGGGGCAATGAAGCTTTCTTT. Translation: CASSSLQRGNEAFF.